The next 10 T cell receptor beta chains were all read from a single sample in a study of blood T cell repertoires in COVID-19 (dated by TCRdb to the early 2020s). Library prep was done by the immunoSEQ multiplex PCR assay. TCRdb provides this immuneACCESS table in a form limited to in-frame rearrangements. Some clones are lacking; in checked studies, under half of them reflect an unresolved V gene, and why the rest are absent is not known. Across this sample there are some 250,000 clones, with more than 75% seen only once. Jointly, the top ten make up around 5.1% of the sample. The sample comprised peripheral blood. The receptors shown here come from an older woman with COVID-19, enrolled during active disease.

V is TRBV6-5 and J is TRBJ2-7, with D tentatively TRBD2 (7 bases). This CDR3 region has 12 residues. Germline values: CDR1 MNHEY, CDR2 SVGAGI. Deletions cut 8 bases from V and 6 bases from J, with 14 bases between. Written as DNA, the CDR3 is TGTGCCAGCGGGGGGGCGGTGGTCGAGCAGTACTTC. Translated, it gives CASGGAVVEQYF.

The chain couples TRBV10-3 to TRBJ1-1; 9 bases are a match to TRBD1. The CDR3 spans 15 residues. With V trimmed by 2 bases and J by 2 bases, 3 bases remained unmatched. Germline values: CDR1 ENHRY, CDR2 SYGVKD. CDR3 amino acids: CAISEPQGANTEAFF. CDR3 nucleotide sequence: TGTGCCATCAGTGAGCCACAGGGGGCAAACACTGAAGCTTTCTTT.

This chain links TRBV11-2 with TRBJ2-5; D is possibly TRBD2 (5 bases). Trimming took 4 bases from V and 5 from J, leaving 17 bases between them. Germline CDR1 SGHAT, CDR2 FQNNGV. The CDR3 loop spans 15 amino acids. The chain's CDR3 is CASSYPSFGGETQYF. DNA for the CDR3: TGTGCCAGCAGCTACCCTTCTTTTGGCGGGGAGACCCAGTACTTC.

This chain's CDR3 is CASSVDRGRTEAFF. The CDR3 nucleotides are TGTGCCAGCAGCGTAGACAGGGGTAGGACTGAAGCTTTCTTT. J is TRBJ1-1 and V is TRBV9; 7 bases align to TRBD1. Germline CDR1 reads SGDLS; CDR2 reads YYNGEE. Trimming removed 0 bases from V and 5 bases from J; junction bases left unmatched: 4. The CDR3 contains 14 residues.

The chain uses TRBV7-9 and TRBJ2-3; 8 bases are a match to TRBD1. Germline V lookup: CDR1 SEHNR, CDR2 FQNEAQ (reference sequence). This CDR3 is built from 15 residues. The trim removed 4 bases at V and 2 bases at J, leaving 5 bases unmatched. In DNA form, the CDR3 reads TGTGCCAGCAGCTCGACAGGGGACATCACAGATACGCAGTATTTT. This sequence encodes CASSSTGDITDTQYF.

As regards this clone: An end of the junction differs from the germline gene, which may be a read error. The CDR3 DNA is TGTGCCAGCAGCTTGGGCTCCAACAACGGGGAGCTGTTTTTT. Its translation: CASSLGSNNGELFF. The rearrangement links TRBV5-4 to TRBJ2-2; D uncertain. The CDR3 is made up of 14 amino acids. Germline values: CDR1 SGHNT, CDR2 YYREEE (reference sequence). Full variable domain (rest looked up from reference TRBV5-4 and TRBJ2-2): ETGVTQSPTHLIKTRGQQVTLRCSSQSGHNTVSWYQQALGQGPQFIFQYYREEENGRGNFPPRFSGLQFPNYSSELNVNALELDDSALYLCASSLGSNNGELFFGEGSRLTVL.

This clone has more than one count but fewer than ten. The J gene is TRBJ1-2, the V gene TRBV27; a weak D match, TRBD1 (6 bases). The CDR3 is 15 amino acids. Germline V gene sequence: CDR1 MNHEY, CDR2 SMNVEV (reference sequence). V lost 6 bases and J 4 bases, leaving 18 bases between the germline ends. CDR3 coding DNA: TGTGCCAGCAGACCTACCGGGGGGCACAGCTATGGCTACACCTTC. Protein product: CASRPTGGHSYGYTF.

J is TRBJ2-1 and V is TRBV6-2 or TRBV6-3; D is uncertain. In germline, CDR1 is MNHEY, CDR2 SVGEGT. With 6 bases removed from V and 9 bases from J, the gap between germline ends came to 18 bases. The CDR3 spans 14 residues. The CDR3 nucleotides are TGTGCCAGCAGCCAGAGCCTCGACTCTTCTGAGCAGTTCTTC. Translation gives CASSQSLDSSEQFF.

The chain is built from TRBV3-1 (or the pseudogene TRBV3-2) and TRBJ1-2; 7 bases map to TRBD1. There are 13 residues in the CDR3. V trimming: 0 bases; J trimming: 7 bases; junction bases outside the gene matches: 2. The germline gives CDR1 LGHDT, CDR2 YNNKEL (reference sequence). The CDR3 nucleotides are TGTGCCAGCAGCCAAGAGACAGGGTTTGGCTACACCTTC. It translates to CASSQETGFGYTF.

This clone was recorded a few times. This chain uses TRBV24-1 with TRBJ2-3; the match to TRBD2 covers 9 bases. This CDR3 is 19 amino acids long. The V gene's germline CDR1 is KGHDR and CDR2 SFDVKD. With 4 bases clipped from V and 2 bases from J, the junction kept 15 bases outside the gene matches. DNA for the CDR3: TGTGCCACCAGTGAACCTAGCGGGGCTACCCTACCCCACACAGATACGCAGTATTTT. Translated, it gives CATSEPSGATLPHTDTQYF.